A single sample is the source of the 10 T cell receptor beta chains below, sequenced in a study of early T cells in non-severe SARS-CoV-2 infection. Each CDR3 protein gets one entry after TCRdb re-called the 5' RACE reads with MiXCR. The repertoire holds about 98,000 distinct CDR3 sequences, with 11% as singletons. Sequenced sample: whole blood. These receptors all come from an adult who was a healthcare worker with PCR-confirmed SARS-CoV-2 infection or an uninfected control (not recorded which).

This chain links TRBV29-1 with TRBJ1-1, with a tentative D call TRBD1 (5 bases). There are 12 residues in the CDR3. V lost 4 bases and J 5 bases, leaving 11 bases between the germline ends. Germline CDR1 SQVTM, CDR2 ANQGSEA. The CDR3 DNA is TGCAGCGTTGGAGCAGGGAGTACTGAAGCTTTCTTT. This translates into CSVGAGSTEAFF.

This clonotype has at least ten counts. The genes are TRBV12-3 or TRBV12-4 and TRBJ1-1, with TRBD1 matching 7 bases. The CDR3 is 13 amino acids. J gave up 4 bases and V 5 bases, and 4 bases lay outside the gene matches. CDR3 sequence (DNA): TGTGCCAGCAGTCTGACAGGGTCCACTGAAGCTTTCTTT. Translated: CASSLTGSTEAFF.

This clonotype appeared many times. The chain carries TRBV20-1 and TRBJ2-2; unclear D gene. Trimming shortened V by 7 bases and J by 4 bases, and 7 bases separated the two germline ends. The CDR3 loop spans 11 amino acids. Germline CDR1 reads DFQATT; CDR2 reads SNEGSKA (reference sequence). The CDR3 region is CSVRITGELFF. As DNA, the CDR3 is TGCAGTGTCAGGATCACCGGGGAGCTGTTTTTT.

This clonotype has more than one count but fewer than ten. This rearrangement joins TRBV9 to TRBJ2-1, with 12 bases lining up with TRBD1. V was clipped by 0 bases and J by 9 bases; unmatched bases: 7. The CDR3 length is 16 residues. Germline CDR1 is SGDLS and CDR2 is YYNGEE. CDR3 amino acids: CASSVVRDRGLGEQFF. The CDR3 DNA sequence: TGTGCCAGCAGCGTAGTCCGGGACAGGGGGCTTGGTGAGCAGTTCTTC.

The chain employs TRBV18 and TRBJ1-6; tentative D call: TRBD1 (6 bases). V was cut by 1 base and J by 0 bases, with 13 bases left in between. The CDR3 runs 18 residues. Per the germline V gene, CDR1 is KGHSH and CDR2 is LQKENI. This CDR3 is CASSPRAQGSSYNSPLHF. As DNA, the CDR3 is TGTGCCAGCTCACCACGAGCACAGGGCAGCTCCTATAATTCACCCCTCCACTTT.

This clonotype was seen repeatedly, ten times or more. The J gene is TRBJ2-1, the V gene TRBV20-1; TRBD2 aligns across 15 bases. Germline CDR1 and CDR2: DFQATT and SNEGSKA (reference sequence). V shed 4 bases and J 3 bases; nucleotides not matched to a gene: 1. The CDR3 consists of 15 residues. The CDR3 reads CSATGLAGGYNEQFF. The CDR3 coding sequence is TGCAGTGCTACGGGACTAGCGGGGGGCTACAATGAGCAGTTCTTC.

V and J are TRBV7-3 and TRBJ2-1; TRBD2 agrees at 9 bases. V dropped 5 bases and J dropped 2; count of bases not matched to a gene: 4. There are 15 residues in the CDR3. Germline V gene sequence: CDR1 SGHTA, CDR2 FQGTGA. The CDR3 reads CASSQAGGTYNEQFF. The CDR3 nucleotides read TGTGCCAGCAGCCAAGCGGGAGGCACCTACAATGAGCAGTTCTTC.

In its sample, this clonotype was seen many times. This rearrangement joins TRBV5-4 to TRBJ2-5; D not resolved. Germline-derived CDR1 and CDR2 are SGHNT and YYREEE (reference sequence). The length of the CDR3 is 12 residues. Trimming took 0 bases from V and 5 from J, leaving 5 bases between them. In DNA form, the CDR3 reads TGTGCCAGCAGCTTGGCCGCGGAGACCCAGTACTTC. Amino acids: CASSLAAETQYF.

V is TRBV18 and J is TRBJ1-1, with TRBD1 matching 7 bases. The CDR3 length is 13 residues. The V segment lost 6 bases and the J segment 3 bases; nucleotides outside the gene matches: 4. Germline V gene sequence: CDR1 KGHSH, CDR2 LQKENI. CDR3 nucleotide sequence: TGTGCCAGCTCTAAAACAGGGGACACTGAAGCTTTCTTT. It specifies CASSKTGDTEAFF.

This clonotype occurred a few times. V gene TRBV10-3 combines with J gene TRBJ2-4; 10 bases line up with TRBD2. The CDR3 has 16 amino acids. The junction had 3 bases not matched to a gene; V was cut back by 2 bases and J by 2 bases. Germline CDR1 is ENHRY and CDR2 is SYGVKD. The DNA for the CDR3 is TGTGCCATCAGTGAGCCTAGCGGGAGTCCCAAAAACATTCAGTACTTC. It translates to CAISEPSGSPKNIQYF.